Sequencing of this T cell receptor beta chain was carried out in a study of beta chain features in type 1 diabetes. This clone showed up just a few times. The antigen is not known. Trimming removed 4 bases at V and 1 base at J, with 8 bases between. This CDR3 region has 14 residues. Germline lookup yields CDR1 MNHEY and CDR2 SVGAGI. Expressed TCRB transcripts were sequenced because the isolated RNA had all been reverse transcribed beforehand. Clones were sequenced by immunoSEQ multiplex PCR, and TCRdb holds only the in-frame ones, with some missing. There are hundreds of thousands of clones in the sample; 15% occur only once, and 0.015% lies in the top ten. Using CD45RO/CCR7/CD25/CD127/CD95/CD27, CD4+ naive, central memory, regulatory and stem cell-like memory cells were sorted. Overall study results and limits: A moderate, significant TCRB CDR3 shortening appeared in type 1 diabetes across four CD4+ subsets.

The genes are TRBV6-5 and TRBJ2-4; D might be TRBD2 (5 bases). Material: naive CD4+ T cells from blood. This clonotype originated in a man aged 18 to 29 with type 1 diabetes. The CDR3 spells CASSWRYAKNIQYF. CDR3 DNA sequence: TGTGCCAGCAGTTGGAGGTACGCCAAAAACATTCAGTACTTC.